These T cell receptor beta chains were read from a single sample in a study of blood T cell repertoires in COVID-19. The repertoire was sequenced with immunoSEQ multiplex PCR; TCRdb's copy has only in-frame clones and lacks some. This sample has some 200,000 clones, with roughly four fifths found just once. The sequenced sample consisted of peripheral blood. Every receptor here comes from a man under 40 with active or convalescent COVID-19. Both conserved end residues are part of each CDR3. A D gene is named only where the DNA matches it firmly. A clone size is listed for some rows: how often the clone was seen (once, few, many), or a class if it is expanded.

V gene,clone size,J gene,D gene,CDR3 DNA,CDR3 protein
TRBV6-5,-,TRBJ2-1,TRBD2,TGTGCCAGCAGTCCGGCGGGGGGGCGATACAATGAGCAGTTCTTC,CASSPAGGRYNEQFF
TRBV11-2,-,TRBJ2-5,TRBD2,TGTGCCAGCAGCTTGAGCGGGGCCCCGGAGACCCAGTACTTC,CASSLSGAPETQYF
TRBV19,-,TRBJ1-5,-,TGTGCCAGTACCGAGACACTTTCGAGCAATCAGCCCCAGCATTTT,CASTETLSSNQPQHF
TRBV5-1,-,TRBJ1-2,TRBD1,TGCGCCAGCAGCTTGGCTCCGGACAGGGGAGGGTATGGCTACACCTTC,CASSLAPDRGGYGYTF
TRBV6-5,few,TRBJ1-2,TRBD1,TGTGCCAGCAGGCCACAGGGGAGGTATGGCTACACCTTC,CASRPQGRYGYTF
TRBV18,-,TRBJ1-5,-,TGTGCCAGCTCACCTCGACAGGCCGGGGGCAATCAGCCCCAGCATTTT,CASSPRQAGGNQPQHF
TRBV11-2,-,TRBJ2-7,-,TGTGCCAGCAGTACTCAACAAGGGGCCTACGAGCAGTACTTC,CASSTQQGAYEQYF
TRBV25-1,-,TRBJ2-5,TRBD1,TGTGCCAGCAGTGCGGGACAGTCCCACGAGACCCAGTACTTC,CASSAGQSHETQYF
TRBV7-2,-,TRBJ2-7,TRBD1,TGTGCCAGCAGTCCCCGGGACAGGGGGCGGGAGCAGTACTTC,CASSPRDRGREQYF
TRBV5-1,-,TRBJ1-4,TRBD1,TGCGCCAGCAGCCCCGGACAGGGTCGGGAAAAACTGTTTTTT,CASSPGQGREKLFF
TRBV18,-,TRBJ2-5,TRBD2,TGTGCCAGCTCGTCGACTAGCGGGAGGTTCGAGACCCAGTACTTC,CASSSTSGRFETQYF
TRBV29-1,-,TRBJ2-7,-,TGCAGCGTTGCGGCTAGCGTCCTGGGGGAGCAGTACTTC,CSVAASVLGEQYF
TRBV5-6,-,TRBJ2-7,-,TGTGCCAGCAGCGCAACAGACAGTACCTACGAGCAGTACTTC,CASSATDSTYEQYF
TRBV28,few,TRBJ1-5,TRBD1,TGTGCCAGTGACAGGGGGTGGCGTCAGCCCCAGCATTTT,CASDRGWRQPQHF
TRBV6-5,-,TRBJ1-5,-,TGTGCCAGCACCGCAGGGGATGGGGGTCAGCCCCAGCATTTT,CASTAGDGGQPQHF
TRBV19,-,TRBJ1-5,-,TGTGCCAGTAGTATGGGACAAAGACAGCCCCAGCATTTT,CASSMGQRQPQHF
TRBV27,few,TRBJ1-1,-,TGTGCCAGCAGTGATTGGGACCGGCGGGGCACTGAAGCTTTCTTT,CASSDWDRRGTEAFF
TRBV29-1,-,TRBJ1-1,-,TGCAGCGGGCGGACAGCAAACACTGAAGCTTTCTTT,CSGRTANTEAFF
TRBV27,-,TRBJ2-1,-,TGTGCCAGCAGTTTTGCCTTCAGGGATGAGCAGTTCTTC,CASSFAFRDEQFF
TRBV10-3,-,TRBJ1-3,-,TGTGCCATCAGTGCAGACAGCAGCTCTGGAAACACCATATATTTT,CAISADSSSGNTIYF
TRBV4-1,few,TRBJ1-5,-,TGCGCCAGCAGCCAAGATCTTGGACTTAGCAATCAGCCCCAGCATTTT,CASSQDLGLSNQPQHF
TRBV30,-,TRBJ1-1,TRBD1,TGTGCCTGGCAACAGGGGGCGGGGAACACTGAAGCTTTCTTT,CAWQQGAGNTEAFF
TRBV7-9,-,TRBJ2-3,-,TGTGCCAGCAGCTTCTTAACAGGGATCACAGATACGCAGTATTTT,CASSFLTGITDTQYF
TRBV27,-,TRBJ2-4,-,TGTGCCAGCAGTTCGAAGCCCCGTGCGGACATTCAGTACTTC,CASSSKPRADIQYF
TRBV6-6,-,TRBJ1-3,TRBD1,TGTGCCAGCAGTTTCGCGACAGGGGGCTATGACACCATATATTTT,CASSFATGGYDTIYF
TRBV6-5,-,TRBJ2-1,TRBD1,TGTGCCAGCAGTCACGAGACAGGGGGCCCCGGTGAGCAGTTCTTC,CASSHETGGPGEQFF
TRBV6-5,-,TRBJ2-2,-,TGTGCCAGCAGTTACTCTCCAGGGACGAACACCGGGGAGCTGTTTTTT,CASSYSPGTNTGELFF
TRBV28,few,TRBJ1-6,TRBD1,TGTGCCAGCAGTCCTAATAGACAGGGGGATAATTCACCCCTCCACTTT,CASSPNRQGDNSPLHF
TRBV6-4,-,TRBJ2-2,TRBD2,TGTGCCAGCAGATCTAGCGGGAGGGGCCGGGAGCTGTTTTTT,CASRSSGRGRELFF
TRBV28,-,TRBJ1-1,-,TGTGCCAGCAGTTTAAGGCAGGAGAACACTGAAGCTTTCTTT,CASSLRQENTEAFF
TRBV5-1,-,TRBJ2-5,TRBD2,TGCGCCAGCAGCTCAGGACTAGCGGGAGCGGGAGAGACCCAGTACTTC,CASSSGLAGAGETQYF
TRBV11-3,-,TRBJ2-3,TRBD2,TGTGCCAGCAGCCCGGAGAGCGGGAGTACCGCAGATACGCAGTATTTT,CASSPESGSTADTQYF
TRBV30,-,TRBJ1-1,-,TGTGCCTGGAGTGGGTTCGGGGGTTCGAACACTGAAGCTTTCTTT,CAWSGFGGSNTEAFF
TRBV3-1/TRBV3-2,-,TRBJ2-5,TRBD2,TGTGTTCACGTAAGGGTCCGGGGGGCCCAGTACTTC,CVHVRVRGAQYF
TRBV5-1,once,TRBJ2-1,TRBD2,TGCGCCAGCAGCCGGAAAGAGATGACTAGCGATGTTGAGCAGTTCTTC,CASSRKEMTSDVEQFF
TRBV7-9,few,TRBJ1-4,-,TGTGCCAGCAGCACGGGACTCTCGAATGAAAAACTGTTTTTT,CASSTGLSNEKLFF
TRBV12-3/TRBV12-4,once,TRBJ2-7,-,TGTGCCAGCGGACAGCTCGACTCCTACGAGCAGTACTTC,CASGQLDSYEQYF
TRBV30,few,TRBJ1-2,TRBD1,TGTGCCTGGAGGACAGGGTATGGCTACACCTTC,CAWRTGYGYTF
TRBV18,-,TRBJ1-1,-,TGTGCCAGCTCACCCAGGATGAACACTGAAGCTTTCTTT,CASSPRMNTEAFF
TRBV3-1/TRBV3-2,-,TRBJ1-4,TRBD1,TGTGCCAGCAGCCAGCTCGGGACAGGGAGCGAAAAACTGTTTTTT,CASSQLGTGSEKLFF
TRBV28,-,TRBJ2-1,-,TGTGCCAGCAGGACACCGATGGTAACCTACAATGAGCAGTTCTTC,CASRTPMVTYNEQFF
TRBV4-3,-,TRBJ1-6,TRBD1,TGCGCCAGCAGCCAAGTTACAGGGGGCAGGGGTTCCTCACCCCTCCACTTT,CASSQVTGGRGSSPLHF
TRBV11-3,-,TRBJ2-1,TRBD2,TGTGCCAGCAGTTTAGGGACTAGCGAGTACAATGAGCAGTTCTTC,CASSLGTSEYNEQFF
TRBV3-1/TRBV3-2,once,TRBJ1-5,TRBD1,TGTGCCAGCAGCCAAGGGACAGGGGGAGGCAATCAGCCCCAGCATTTT,CASSQGTGGGNQPQHF
TRBV2,once,TRBJ2-6,TRBD1,TGTGCCAGCAGGGATGGGACAGGGAGTCCTGGGGCCAACGTCCTGACTTTC,CASRDGTGSPGANVLTF
TRBV18,few,TRBJ1-3,TRBD1,TGTGCCAGCTCACCAGGGACAGGGGGATCTGGAAACACCATATATTTT,CASSPGTGGSGNTIYF
TRBV3-1/TRBV3-2,-,TRBJ2-1,TRBD2,TGTGCCAGCAGCCAAACCGGGACTAGCATCGACAATGAGCAGTTCTTC,CASSQTGTSIDNEQFF
TRBV30,-,TRBJ1-1,TRBD1,TGTGCCTGGACCGACGCTCAGGGGGGTGAAGCTTTCTTT,CAWTDAQGGEAFF
TRBV7-9,-,TRBJ1-2,-,TGTGCCAGCAGCTACGAAGAGAGCTCGGAGCTCGGCACCTTC,CASSYEESSELGTF
TRBV7-6,-,TRBJ1-6,TRBD1,TGTGCCAGCAGCTTAGTCCCGACAGGGAACTCCCTGTTAAGCTCCTATAATTCACCCCTCCACTTT,CASSLVPTGNSLLSSYNSPLHF
TRBV11-3,-,TRBJ1-2,TRBD1,TGTGCCAGCAGCTTAAACGCAGGGGGCGTCTATGGCTACACCTTC,CASSLNAGGVYGYTF
TRBV6-1,-,TRBJ2-5,-,TGTGCCAGCAGTGAAGCTCCTATACCCAGGGTGTTGGAGGAGACCCAGTACTTC,CASSEAPIPRVLEETQYF
TRBV7-7,-,TRBJ2-5,-,TGTGCTAGCAGCTTCAAGAGGGGGGGAGACCAAGAGACCCAGTACTTC,CASSFKRGGDQETQYF
TRBV6-4,-,TRBJ2-5,TRBD1,TGTGCCAGCAGTGATACCGGGACAGGGGGTCAAGAGACCCAGTACTTC,CASSDTGTGGQETQYF